This section outlines one T cell receptor (beta chain) sequence together with its context. The specificity of this receptor is unknown. Base quality data are lacking; no much larger clone is found one base away. Using the deep immunoSEQ assay, TCR CDR3 regions were amplified from genomic DNA by multiplex PCR. For each cell subset, the extracted genomic DNA was distributed evenly across all wells of several immunoSEQ 96-well plates, and each plate served as one replicate. For sorted subsets, each replicate PCR was loaded with approximately 0.2 ug genomic DNA, equivalent to 32,000 or so T cell genomes. Purified libraries were measured with a Qubit 3.0 fluorometer, size-checked on a Bioanalyzer 2100, and measured again with the KAPA Library Quantification kit. A separate single-read 150-cycle Illumina NextSeq 550 flow cell was used to sequence each immunoSEQ 96-well plate. The source study handled its data this way. The immunoSEQ output contained only junctional sequences without quality scores, so filtering could not match that applied to full-length reads. Sequences were annotated with PyIR, a Python wrapper for IgBLAST v1.9, using IMGT germline references to assign V/J genes and CDR3. Reads were removed for weak V/J assignments (E-value above 1e-6), missing CDR3, stop codons, out-of-frame junctions, or ambiguous translated residues. V3J clonotypes were defined as sequences sharing the same inferred V gene, J gene, and CDR3 amino acid sequence. Percentage overlap between repertoires was computed as shared unique clonotypes divided by the size of the smaller repertoire. Three approaches were used to assess repertoire richness: RTK rarefaction, the Chao1 estimator, and Recon v2.1 estimates of unobserved clonotypes. OLGA was used to compute generation probabilities for all TCRbeta clonotypes that the gDNA method yielded from several donors. Here the immuneACCESS table is served through TCRdb, limited to in-frame sequences with V and J called. Missing clones are a known gap in these copies; in checked studies unresolved V genes cover under half, and the rest lacks a known reason. V and J calls and clone size come straight from that table; D and trimming were deduced from the DNA. This sample holds some 2,500,000 clones; less than 95% were observed only once. The ten biggest clones cover around 0.4% of the sample.

This record comes from a study of shared clonotypes between healthy human individuals (dated by TCRdb to 2020 to 2021). As for the study more broadly: A couple of women and a few men aged 18 to 49 years were included in the cohort. To estimate repertoire size and how much clonotype sharing occurs between individuals, the study deeply sequenced the blood TCR repertoires of several healthy adults. Each donor's leukapheresis produced roughly between roughly 0.85 and 10 billion PBMCs. For each donor, three plates each were used for CD4 naive and CD4 memory, two plates were used for CD8 naive, and one plate was used for CD8 memory. Libraries were prepared and TCR repertoires were sequenced by different laboratories using diverse techniques, in order to increase sequencing depth and limit assay-specific biases. The paper as a whole reports these results and caveats: Larger estimated clonotype richness was generally found for naive subsets than for memory subsets. Higher generation probabilities were observed for clonotypes shared by all four sorted-subset donors than for non-shared clonotypes. Even with the large sequencing depth, rarefaction of the sorted-subset datasets indicated that sequencing was incomplete. Across a handful of donors, roughly 5% of naive CD4, approximately 3.6% of naive CD8, 2.3% of memory CD4, and roughly 0.41% of memory CD8 clonotypes were shared. Because the study included a small number of donors, the genetic and exposure-history diversity represented was limited. Sampling was restricted to blood, and TCR repertoires in tissue are likely to differ from TCR repertoires in blood. Pairwise subsampling indicated that sequencing depth was expected to affect the degree of clonotype sharing among donors.

The donors were healthy, HIV-negative adults with no recently reported acute infections or vaccinations. Every donor was a Caucasian adult residing in Nashville, Tennessee, USA. CD4+ T cells were enriched through magnetic negative selection, after which naive cells were positively selected on CD45RA and the remaining negative fraction served as the memory subset. After blood collection by leukapheresis, PBMCs were isolated using Ficoll-Histopaque density gradient centrifugation and then cryopreserved in the vapor phase of liquid nitrogen. Analytical flow cytometry was used to check the purity and quantity of each magnetically sorted T cell population. Each sorted fraction had its genomic DNA isolated and then quantified by UV absorbance on a Nanodrop 2000c. The CDR3 goes from the cysteine to the phenylalanine over 16 residues. This entry keeps only the CDR3 DNA: 48 bases, framed from base 1. V is pared back by 0 bases and J by 8 bases, with 17 bases lying between the germline termini. CDR1 and CDR2, looked up from the germline V gene, are SGHAT and FQNNGV.

Sequencing used naive CD4+ T cells from PBMCs. The cell subset or site label for this specimen denotes: CD45RA+ positively selected. The chain was built from TRBV11-2 and TRBJ2-1; the D segment is perhaps TRBD1 or TRBD2, each sharing 5 matched bases. This clonotype was sampled from a man aged 18 to 30 in good health. Some clones in this sample may be carry-over from other donors' samples. The CDR3 amino acid sequence is: CASSLDLTPGQHEQFF. The base sequence is TGTGCCAGCAGCTTAGATTTGACTCCGGGGCAGCATGAGCAGTTCTTC.